The 5 T cell receptor beta chains given below trace back to one sample, sequenced in a study of CD8 T cells in Susac syndrome. Random hexamers served to reverse transcribe about 0.45 to 1 ug RNA. TCRdb re-analysed the immunoSEQ multiplex PCR reads in MiXCR, keeping a single row per CDR3 protein. In the table there are approximately 160,000 distinct CDR3 sequences, roughly 92% of which are singletons. What was sequenced was CD4+ T cells from PBMCs. Receptors were obtained from a human donor with multiple sclerosis.

The table lists this clonotype with a count of one. The V call is TRBV20-1, the J call TRBJ2-3; TRBD2 agrees at 10 bases. The CDR3 is 13 amino acids. The germline gives CDR1 DFQATT, CDR2 SNEGSKA (reference sequence). With V trimmed by 7 bases and J by 6 bases, 7 bases remained unmatched. CDR3 region: CSVTSGVLDTQYF. In nucleotides, the CDR3 is TGCAGTGTTACTAGCGGGGTGCTCGATACGCAGTATTTT.

The chain joins TRBV29-1 to TRBJ2-5; no definite D call. Germline assignment: CDR1 SQVTM and CDR2 ANQGSEA. This CDR3 has 13 residues. Trimming removed 7 bases from V and 7 bases from J, with 19 bases in between. The CDR3 protein is CSANVLEYGTQYF. CDR3 nucleotides: TGCAGCGCCAATGTTCTAGAGTACGGGACCCAGTACTTC.

V gene TRBV6-1 combines with J gene TRBJ1-3; no reliable D call. The CDR3 consists of 14 residues. Germline V gives CDR1 MNHNS, CDR2 SASEGT. The V end was cut by 1 base, the J end by 0 bases, with 4 bases between. The CDR3 DNA sequence: TGTGCCAGCAGTGAAGGAAGCTCTGGAAACACCATATATTTT. This codes for CASSEGSSGNTIYF.

This chain links TRBV9 with TRBJ2-5; TRBD1 is a possible D gene (5 bases). V lost 4 bases and J 8 bases, leaving 15 bases between the germline ends. CDR1 is SGDLS and CDR2 is YYNGEE in the germline V gene. This CDR3 contains 13 residues. CDR3 in DNA: TGTGCCAGCAGCCAAAAGCAGGGCAACACCCAGTACTTC. Amino acid sequence: CASSQKQGNTQYF.

The V call is TRBV20-1, the J call TRBJ2-3; 9 bases agree with TRBD2. V lost 4 bases to trimming and J lost 4 bases; unmatched junction nucleotides: 6. Germline V gene lookup returns CDR1 DFQATT and CDR2 SNEGSKA (reference sequence). This CDR3 spans 14 amino acids. As DNA, the CDR3 is TGCAGTGCTATAGTAGCGGGAGATCCAGATACGCAGTATTTT. As protein: CSAIVAGDPDTQYF.